This T cell receptor (beta chain) was recorded in a study of monozygotic twins with inflammatory bowel disease. Germline V gene lookup returns CDR1 MNHEY and CDR2 SVGEGT. The CDR3 length is 15 residues. For each CDR3 protein, TCRdb gives one entry from its re-call of the 5' RACE reads, without DNA. This repertoire comprises approximately 40,000 distinct CDR3 sequences; its ten largest clones make up approximately 5.3%. Source material: blood. This chain joins TRBV6-2 or TRBV6-3 and TRBJ2-1; TCRdb gives TRBD1 as the D gene, but with no DNA this cannot be confirmed. This sequence was found in a human donor with ulcerative colitis or Crohn's disease, or a healthy co-twin of an affected twin (not recorded which). The CDR3 sequence: CASSYGGTSYNEQFF.